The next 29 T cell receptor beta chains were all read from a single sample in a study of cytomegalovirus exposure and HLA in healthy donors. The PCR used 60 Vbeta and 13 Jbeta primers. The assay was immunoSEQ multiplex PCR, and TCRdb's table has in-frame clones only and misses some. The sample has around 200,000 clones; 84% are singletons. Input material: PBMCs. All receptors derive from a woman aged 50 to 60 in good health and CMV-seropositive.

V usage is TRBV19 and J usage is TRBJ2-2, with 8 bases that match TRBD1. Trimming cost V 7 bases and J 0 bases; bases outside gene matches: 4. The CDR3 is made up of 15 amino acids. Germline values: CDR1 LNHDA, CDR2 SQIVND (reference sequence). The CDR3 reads CASTPDRANTGELFF. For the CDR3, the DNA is TGTGCCAGTACACCGGACAGGGCGAACACCGGGGAGCTGTTTTTT.

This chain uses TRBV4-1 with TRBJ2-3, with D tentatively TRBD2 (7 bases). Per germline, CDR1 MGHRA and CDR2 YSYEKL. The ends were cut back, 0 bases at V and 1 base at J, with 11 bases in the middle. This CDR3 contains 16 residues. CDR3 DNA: TGCGCCAGCAGCCAAGATCGGGGGGCCCGCACAGATACGCAGTATTTT. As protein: CASSQDRGARTDTQYF.

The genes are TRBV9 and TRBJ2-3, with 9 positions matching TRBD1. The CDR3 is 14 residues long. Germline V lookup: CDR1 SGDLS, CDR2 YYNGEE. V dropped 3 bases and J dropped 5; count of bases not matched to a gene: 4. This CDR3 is CASSAGTGIDTQYF. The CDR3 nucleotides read TGTGCCAGCAGCGCCGGGACAGGGATAGATACGCAGTATTTT. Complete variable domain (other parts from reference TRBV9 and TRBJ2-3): DSGVTQTPKHLITATGQRVTLRCSPRSGDLSVYWYQQSLDQGLQFLIQYYNGEERAKGNILERFSAQQFPDLHSELNLSSLELGDSALYFCASSAGTGIDTQYFGPGTRLTVL.

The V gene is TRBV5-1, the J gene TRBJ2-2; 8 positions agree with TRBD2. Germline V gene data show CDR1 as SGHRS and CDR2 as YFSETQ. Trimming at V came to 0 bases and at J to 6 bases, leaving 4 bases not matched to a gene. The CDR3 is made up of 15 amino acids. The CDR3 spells CASSLVAGSAGELFF. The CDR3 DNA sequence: TGCGCCAGCAGCTTGGTAGCGGGGTCCGCCGGGGAGCTGTTTTTT.

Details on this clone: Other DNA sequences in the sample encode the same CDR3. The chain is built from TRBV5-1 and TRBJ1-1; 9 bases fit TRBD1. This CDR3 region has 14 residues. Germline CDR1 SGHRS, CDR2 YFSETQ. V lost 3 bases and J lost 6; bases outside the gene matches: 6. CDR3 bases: TGCGCCAGCAGCTCCCGGGACAGGGTTCCTGAAGCTTTCTTT. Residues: CASSSRDRVPEAFF.

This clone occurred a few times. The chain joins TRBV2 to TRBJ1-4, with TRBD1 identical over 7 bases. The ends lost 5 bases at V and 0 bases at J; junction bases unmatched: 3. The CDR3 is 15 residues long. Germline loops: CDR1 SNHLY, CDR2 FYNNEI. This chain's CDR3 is CASSMDRSTNEKLFF. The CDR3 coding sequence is TGTGCCAGCAGTATGGACAGGTCAACTAATGAAAAACTGTTTTTT.

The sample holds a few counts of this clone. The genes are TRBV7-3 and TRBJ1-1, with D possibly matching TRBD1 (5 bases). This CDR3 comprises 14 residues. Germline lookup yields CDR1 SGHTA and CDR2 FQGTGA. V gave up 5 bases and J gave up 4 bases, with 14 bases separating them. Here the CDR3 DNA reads TGTGCCAGCAGCCAATTGGGAGGGGTCACTGAAGCTTTCTTT. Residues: CASSQLGGVTEAFF.

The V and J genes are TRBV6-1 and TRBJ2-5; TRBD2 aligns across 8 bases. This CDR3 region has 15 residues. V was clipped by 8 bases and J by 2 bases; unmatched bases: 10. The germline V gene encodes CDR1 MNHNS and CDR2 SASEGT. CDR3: CASGDRLAWQETQYF. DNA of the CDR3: TGTGCCAGCGGAGACCGACTAGCGTGGCAAGAGACCCAGTACTTC.

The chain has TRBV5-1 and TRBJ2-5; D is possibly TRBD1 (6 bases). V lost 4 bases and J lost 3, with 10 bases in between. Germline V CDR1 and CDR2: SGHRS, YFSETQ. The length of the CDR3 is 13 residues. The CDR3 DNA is TGCGCCAGCAGCAAAAGACAGGAAGAGACCCAGTACTTC. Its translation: CASSKRQEETQYF.

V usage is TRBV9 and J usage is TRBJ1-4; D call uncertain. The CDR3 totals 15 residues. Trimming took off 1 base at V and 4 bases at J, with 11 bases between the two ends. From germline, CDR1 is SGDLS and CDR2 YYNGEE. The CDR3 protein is CASSVNGESNEKLFF. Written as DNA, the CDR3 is TGTGCCAGCAGCGTAAACGGGGAAAGTAATGAAAAACTGTTTTTT.

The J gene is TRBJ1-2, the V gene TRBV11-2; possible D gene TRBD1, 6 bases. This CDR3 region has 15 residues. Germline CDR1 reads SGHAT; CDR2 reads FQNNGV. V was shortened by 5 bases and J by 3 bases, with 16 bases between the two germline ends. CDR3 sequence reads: CASSQVGTSYYGYTF. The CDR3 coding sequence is TGTGCCAGCAGCCAAGTAGGGACATCTTACTATGGCTACACCTTC.

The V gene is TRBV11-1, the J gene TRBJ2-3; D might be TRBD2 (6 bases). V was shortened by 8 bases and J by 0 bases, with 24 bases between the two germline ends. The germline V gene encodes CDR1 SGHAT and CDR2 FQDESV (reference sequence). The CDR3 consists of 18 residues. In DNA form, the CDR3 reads TGTGCCAGCTCCCTCGTGGCGGGGACCATTTCTAGCACAGATACGCAGTATTTT. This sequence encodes CASSLVAGTISSTDTQYF.

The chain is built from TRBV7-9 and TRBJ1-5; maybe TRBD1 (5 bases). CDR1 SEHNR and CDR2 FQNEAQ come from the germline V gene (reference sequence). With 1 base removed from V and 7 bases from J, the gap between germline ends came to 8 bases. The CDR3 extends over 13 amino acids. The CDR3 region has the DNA TGTGCCAGCAGCTTAGGGGGGGTGCAGCCCCAGCATTTT. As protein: CASSLGGVQPQHF.

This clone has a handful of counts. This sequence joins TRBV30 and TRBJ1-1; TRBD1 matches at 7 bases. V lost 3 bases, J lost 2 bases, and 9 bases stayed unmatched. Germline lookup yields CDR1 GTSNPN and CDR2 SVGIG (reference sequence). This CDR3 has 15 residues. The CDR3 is CAWRPPGQRNTEAFF. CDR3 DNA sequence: TGTGCCTGGAGACCCCCGGGACAGAGAAACACTGAAGCTTTCTTT.

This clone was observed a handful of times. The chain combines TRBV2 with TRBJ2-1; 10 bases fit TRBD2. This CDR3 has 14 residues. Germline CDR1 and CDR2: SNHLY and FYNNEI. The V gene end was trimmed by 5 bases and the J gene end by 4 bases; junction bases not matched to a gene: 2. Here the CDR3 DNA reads TGTGCCAGCAGTTGGACTAGCGGATACAATGAGCAGTTCTTC. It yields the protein CASSWTSGYNEQFF.

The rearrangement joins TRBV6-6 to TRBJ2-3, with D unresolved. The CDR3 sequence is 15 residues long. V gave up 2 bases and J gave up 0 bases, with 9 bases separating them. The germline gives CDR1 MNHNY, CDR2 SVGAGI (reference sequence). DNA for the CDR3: TGTGCCAGCAGTTACCAGGATTCTAGCACAGATACGCAGTATTTT. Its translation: CASSYQDSSTDTQYF.

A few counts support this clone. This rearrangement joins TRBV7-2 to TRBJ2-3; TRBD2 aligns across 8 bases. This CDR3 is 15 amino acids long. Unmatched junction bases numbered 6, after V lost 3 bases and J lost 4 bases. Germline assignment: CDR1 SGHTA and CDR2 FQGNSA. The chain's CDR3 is CASSFYGLAADTQYF. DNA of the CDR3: TGTGCCAGCAGCTTCTATGGACTAGCCGCAGATACGCAGTATTTT.

The CDR3 loop reads CASSLEPRQTRLGNTIYF. CDR3 sequence (DNA): TGTGCCAGCAGCTTAGAGCCCCGACAGACCCGACTCGGAAACACCATATATTTT. The gene calls are TRBV7-9 and TRBJ1-3; D may be TRBD1 (5 bases). The V and J ends lost 1 base and 4 bases respectively, with 20 bases between them. Germline loops: CDR1 SEHNR, CDR2 FQNEAQ (reference sequence). This CDR3 has 18 residues.

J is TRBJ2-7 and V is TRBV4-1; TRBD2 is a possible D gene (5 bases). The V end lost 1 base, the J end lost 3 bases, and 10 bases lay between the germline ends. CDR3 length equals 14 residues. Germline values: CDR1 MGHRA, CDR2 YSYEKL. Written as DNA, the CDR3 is TGCGCCAGCAGCCAAGCTTGGGCGGGCTACGAGCAGTACTTC. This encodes CASSQAWAGYEQYF.

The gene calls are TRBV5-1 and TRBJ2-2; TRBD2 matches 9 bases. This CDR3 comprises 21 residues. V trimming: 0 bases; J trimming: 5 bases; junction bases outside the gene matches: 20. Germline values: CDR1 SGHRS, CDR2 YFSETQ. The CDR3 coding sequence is TGCGCCAGCAGCTTGGCTCGGACGGCTGCGTCTAGCGGGGTGAGAACCGGGGAGCTGTTTTTT. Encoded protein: CASSLARTAASSGVRTGELFF.

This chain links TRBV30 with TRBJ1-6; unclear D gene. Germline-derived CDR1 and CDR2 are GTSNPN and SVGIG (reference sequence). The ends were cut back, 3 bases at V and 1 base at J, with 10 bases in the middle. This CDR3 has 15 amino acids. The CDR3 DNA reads TGTGCCTGGAGCCCGGCTAGATCCTATAATTCACCCCTCCACTTT. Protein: CAWSPARSYNSPLHF.

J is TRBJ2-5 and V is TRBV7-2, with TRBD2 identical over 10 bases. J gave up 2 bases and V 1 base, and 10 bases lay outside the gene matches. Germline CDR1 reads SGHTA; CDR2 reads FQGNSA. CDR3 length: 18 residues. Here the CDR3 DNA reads TGTGCCAGCAGCTTAGGGGGGGTAGCGGGGGGAAAGCAAGAGACCCAGTACTTC. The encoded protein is CASSLGGVAGGKQETQYF.

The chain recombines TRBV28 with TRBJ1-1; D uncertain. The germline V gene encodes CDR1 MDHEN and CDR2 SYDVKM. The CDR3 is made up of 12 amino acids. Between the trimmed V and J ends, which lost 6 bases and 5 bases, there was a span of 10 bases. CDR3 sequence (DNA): TGTGCCAGCAGCCTCCGGGTGACTGAAGCTTTCTTT. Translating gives CASSLRVTEAFF.

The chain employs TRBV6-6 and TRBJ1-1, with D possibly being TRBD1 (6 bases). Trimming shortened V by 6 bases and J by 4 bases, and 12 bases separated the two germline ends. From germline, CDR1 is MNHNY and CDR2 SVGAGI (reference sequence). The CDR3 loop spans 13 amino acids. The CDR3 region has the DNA TGTGCCAGCAGCCGGGAGGGGGGCACTGAAGCTTTCTTT. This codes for CASSREGGTEAFF.

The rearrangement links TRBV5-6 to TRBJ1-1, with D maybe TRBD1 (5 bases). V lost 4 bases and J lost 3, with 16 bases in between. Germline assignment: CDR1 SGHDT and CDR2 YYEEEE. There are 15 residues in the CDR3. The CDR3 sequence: CASSLVARVYTEAFF. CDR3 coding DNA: TGTGCCAGCAGCCTAGTCGCCAGGGTGTACACTGAAGCTTTCTTT.

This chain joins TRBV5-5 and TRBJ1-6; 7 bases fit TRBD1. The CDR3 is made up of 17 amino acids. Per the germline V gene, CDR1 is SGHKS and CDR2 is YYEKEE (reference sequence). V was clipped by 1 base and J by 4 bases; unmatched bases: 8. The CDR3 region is CASSLSGTASYNSPLHF. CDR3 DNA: TGTGCCAGCAGCTTGTCTGGGACAGCATCTTATAATTCACCCCTCCACTTT.

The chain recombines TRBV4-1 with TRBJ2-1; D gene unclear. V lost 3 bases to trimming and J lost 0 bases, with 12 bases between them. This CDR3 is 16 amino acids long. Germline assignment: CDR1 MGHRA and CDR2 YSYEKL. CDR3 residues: CASSQLDLISYNEQFF. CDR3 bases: TGCGCCAGCAGCCAGCTAGACCTTATCTCCTACAATGAGCAGTTCTTC.

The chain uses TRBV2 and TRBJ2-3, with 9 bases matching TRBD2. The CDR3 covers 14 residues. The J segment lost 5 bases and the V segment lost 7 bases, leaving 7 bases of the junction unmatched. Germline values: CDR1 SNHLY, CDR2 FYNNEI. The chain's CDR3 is CASKAGGPGDTQYF. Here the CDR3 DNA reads TGTGCCAGCAAGGCGGGGGGGCCGGGAGATACGCAGTATTTT.

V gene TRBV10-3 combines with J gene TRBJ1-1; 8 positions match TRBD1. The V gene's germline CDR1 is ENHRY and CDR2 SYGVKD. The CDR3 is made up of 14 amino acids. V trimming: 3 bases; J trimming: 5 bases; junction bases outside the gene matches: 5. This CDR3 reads CAISDPGGGTEAFF. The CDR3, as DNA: TGTGCCATCAGTGACCCAGGGGGCGGGACTGAAGCTTTCTTT.